The clone carrying this T cell receptor beta chain has more than one count but fewer than ten. Its antigen is unknown. The repertoire was sequenced with immunoSEQ multiplex PCR; TCRdb's copy has only in-frame clones and lacks some. Of about 93,000 clones in the sample, roughly nine tenths were seen once. Looked up from germline, CDR1 is KGHSH and CDR2 is LQKENI. The CDR3 is 14 residues long. V lost 1 base, J lost 6 bases, and 12 bases lay in between. The data originate from a study of OX40 agonist ivuxolimab in advanced cancers. Notes on the study in general: Doses of 0.1 to 3.0 mg/kg were accompanied by clonal expansion of CD4+ and CD8+ blood T cells by week 6. There were, on average, more expanded clones in CD8+ T cells than in CD4+. Several nonresponders also turned out to have low normalized T-cell clonal expansion.

The sample in question was CD4+ or CD8+ T cells sorted from blood, obtained in a trial of the OX40 agonist ivuxolimab. The V and J genes are TRBV18 and TRBJ1-2; D is unresolved. The receptor was derived from an adult with an advanced solid tumor such as melanoma, head and neck, liver or kidney cancer. The CDR3 spells CASSPLDAPHGYTF. DNA of the CDR3: TGTGCCAGCTCACCACTGGACGCTCCTCATGGCTACACCTTC.